These 7 T cell receptor beta chains originate from one sample sequenced in a study of T cell changes during pregnancy in multiple sclerosis. The repertoire was sequenced with immunoSEQ multiplex PCR; TCRdb's copy has only in-frame clones and lacks some. The sample comprises about 49,000 clones, roughly 89% of which are singletons, and approximately 5% rests with the top ten. Sequences were derived from peripheral blood, sampled after pregnancy. The source is a female donor in good health, enrolled as a control in a pregnancy study.

The genes are TRBV2 and TRBJ1-1; 8 nucleotides match TRBD1. CDR1 and CDR2 from the germline V gene are SNHLY and FYNNEI. Trimming cost V 7 bases and J 4 bases; bases outside gene matches: 5. This CDR3 spans 13 amino acids. The CDR3 bases are TGTGCCAGCATGGACAGGGAGGGCACTGAAGCTTTCTTT. Amino acids: CASMDREGTEAFF.

To note about this clone: The germline gene is not matched at one end of the junction; a read error may be the cause. Other nucleotide sequences from this sample produce the same CDR3. This rearrangement joins TRBV5-1 to TRBJ2-5, with 8 bases fitting TRBD2. This CDR3 has 15 amino acids. Looked up from germline, CDR1 is SGHRS and CDR2 is YFSETQ. The CDR3 region is CASSIGAGAGETQYF. The DNA for the CDR3 is TGCGCCAGCAGTATTGGAGCGGGAGCGGGGGAGACCCAATACTTC.

CDR3 nucleotide sequence: TGTGCCAGCAGCTCCCCCACAGGGTTCGAGACCCAGTACTTC. Translating it yields CASSSPTGFETQYF. The J gene is TRBJ2-5, the V gene TRBV7-9; D is possibly TRBD1 (6 bases). V gave up 4 bases and J gave up 5 bases, with 14 bases separating them. The CDR3 totals 14 residues. Germline-derived CDR1 and CDR2 are SEHNR and FQNEAQ (reference sequence).

This clone was detected once. V usage is TRBV15 and J usage is TRBJ1-3; D unclear. The CDR3 extends over 15 amino acids. V was cut by 0 bases and J by 0 bases, with 6 bases left in between. The germline CDR1 and CDR2 sequences are LNHNV and YYDKDF (reference sequence). CDR3: CATSREGLSGNTIYF. The CDR3 DNA reads TGTGCCACCAGCAGAGAGGGCCTCTCTGGAAACACCATATATTTT.

The rearrangement links TRBV7-9 to TRBJ2-1, with 11 bases matching TRBD1. The V gene's germline CDR1 is SEHNR and CDR2 FQNEAQ (reference sequence). The length of the CDR3 is 15 residues. Unmatched junction bases numbered 8, after V lost 5 bases and J lost 8 bases. CDR3 sequence: CASSPDRGRGDEQFF. DNA for the CDR3: TGTGCCAGCAGCCCGGACAGGGGGCGCGGGGATGAGCAGTTCTTC.

The chain is built from TRBV7-3 and TRBJ2-1, with 9 bases that match TRBD2. The ends lost 5 bases at V and 4 bases at J; junction bases unmatched: 6. Germline-derived CDR1 and CDR2 are SGHTA and FQGTGA. CDR3 size: 15 residues. CDR3 residues: CASSPSGLAYNEQFF. CDR3 DNA sequence: TGTGCCAGCAGCCCGTCGGGACTAGCTTACAATGAGCAGTTCTTC.

The chain links TRBV6-5 to TRBJ2-7; the D gene is possibly TRBD2 (6 bases). In germline, CDR1 is MNHEY, CDR2 SVGAGI. V gave up 3 bases and J gave up 2 bases, with 14 bases separating them. The CDR3 loop spans 15 amino acids. The DNA of the CDR3 is TGTGCCAGCAGTTATGGGACTTCGGAAGCCTACGAGCAGTACTTC. Translating gives CASSYGTSEAYEQYF.